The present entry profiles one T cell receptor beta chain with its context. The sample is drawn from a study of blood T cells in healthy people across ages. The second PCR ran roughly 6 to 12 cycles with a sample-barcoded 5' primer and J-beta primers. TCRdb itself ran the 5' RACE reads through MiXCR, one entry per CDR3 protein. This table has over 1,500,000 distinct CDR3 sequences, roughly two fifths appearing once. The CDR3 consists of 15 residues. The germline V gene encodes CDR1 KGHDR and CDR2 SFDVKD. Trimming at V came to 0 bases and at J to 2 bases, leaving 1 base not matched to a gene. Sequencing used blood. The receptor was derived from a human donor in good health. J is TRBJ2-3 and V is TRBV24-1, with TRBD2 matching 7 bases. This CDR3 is CATSDLRGDTDTQYF. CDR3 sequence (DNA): TGTGCCACCAGTGATTTGCGGGGGGACACAGATACGCAGTATTTT.